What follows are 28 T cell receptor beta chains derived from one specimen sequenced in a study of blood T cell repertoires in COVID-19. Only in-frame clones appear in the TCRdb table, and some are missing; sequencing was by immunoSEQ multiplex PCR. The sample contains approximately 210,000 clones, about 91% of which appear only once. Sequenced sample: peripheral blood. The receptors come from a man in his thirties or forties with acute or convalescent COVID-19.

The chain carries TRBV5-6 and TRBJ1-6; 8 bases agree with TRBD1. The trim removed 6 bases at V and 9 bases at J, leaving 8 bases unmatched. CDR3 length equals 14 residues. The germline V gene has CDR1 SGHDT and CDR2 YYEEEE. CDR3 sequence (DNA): TGTGCCAGCAACTCCCGGACAGGGCTTTCACCCCTCCACTTT. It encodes CASNSRTGLSPLHF.

CDR3 sequence: CAISITSTDTQYF. CDR3 nucleotide sequence: TGTGCCATCAGCATAACTAGCACAGATACGCAGTATTTT. The chain combines TRBV10-3 with TRBJ2-3; D remains ambiguous. Trimming left V 6 bases short and J 0 bases short, with 7 bases between. The CDR3 covers 13 residues. Germline lookup yields CDR1 ENHRY and CDR2 SYGVKD.

The CDR3: CASSQDYTIYF. CDR3 in DNA: TGTGCCAGCAGCCAAGACTATACCATATATTTT. The rearrangement links TRBV12-3 or TRBV12-4 to TRBJ1-3; D is uncertain. CDR3 length equals 11 residues. V was clipped by 6 bases and J by 10 bases, with 10 bases between them.

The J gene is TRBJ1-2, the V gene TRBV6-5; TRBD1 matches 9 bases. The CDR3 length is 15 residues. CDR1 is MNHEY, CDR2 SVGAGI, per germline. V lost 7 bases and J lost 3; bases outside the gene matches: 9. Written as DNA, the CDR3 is TGTGCCAGCACCAAGGACAGGGGAGACCACTATGGCTACACCTTC. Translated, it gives CASTKDRGDHYGYTF.

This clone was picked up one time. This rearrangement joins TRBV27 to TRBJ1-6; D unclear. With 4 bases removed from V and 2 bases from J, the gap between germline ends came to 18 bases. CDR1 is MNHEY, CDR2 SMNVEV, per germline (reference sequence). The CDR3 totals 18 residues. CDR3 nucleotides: TGTGCCAGCAGTTCGCGCACCCACCGGACTGCCTATAATTCACCCCTCCACTTT. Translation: CASSSRTHRTAYNSPLHF.

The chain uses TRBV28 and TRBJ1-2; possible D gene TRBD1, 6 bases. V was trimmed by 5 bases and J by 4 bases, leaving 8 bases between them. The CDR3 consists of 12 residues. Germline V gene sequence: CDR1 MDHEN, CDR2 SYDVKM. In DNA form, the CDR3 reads TGTGCCAGCAGTCGGACAGCCTATGGCTACACCTTC. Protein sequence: CASSRTAYGYTF.

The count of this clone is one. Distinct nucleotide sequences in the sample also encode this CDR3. The CDR3 nucleotides are TGCGCCAGCAGCTTGCAGGGGAACTATGGCTACACCTTC. It specifies CASSLQGNYGYTF. This rearrangement joins TRBV5-1 to TRBJ1-2; the D gene is possibly TRBD1 (6 bases). This CDR3 contains 13 residues. CDR1 is SGHRS, CDR2 YFSETQ, per germline. V shed 1 base and J shed 2 bases, with 6 bases lying between them.

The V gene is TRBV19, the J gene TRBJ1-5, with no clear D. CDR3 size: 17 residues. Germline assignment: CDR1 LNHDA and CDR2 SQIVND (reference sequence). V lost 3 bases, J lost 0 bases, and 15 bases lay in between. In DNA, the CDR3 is TGTGCCAGTAGTATTTTAGTACGAGATTATAGCAATCAGCCCCAGCATTTT. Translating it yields CASSILVRDYSNQPQHF.

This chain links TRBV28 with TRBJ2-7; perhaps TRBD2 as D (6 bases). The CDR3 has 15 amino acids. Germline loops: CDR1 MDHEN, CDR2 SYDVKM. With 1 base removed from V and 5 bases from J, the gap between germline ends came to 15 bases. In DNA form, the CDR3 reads TGTGCCAGCAGTTTATCGCGGGGCAGGGTAAACGAGCAGTACTTC. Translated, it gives CASSLSRGRVNEQYF.

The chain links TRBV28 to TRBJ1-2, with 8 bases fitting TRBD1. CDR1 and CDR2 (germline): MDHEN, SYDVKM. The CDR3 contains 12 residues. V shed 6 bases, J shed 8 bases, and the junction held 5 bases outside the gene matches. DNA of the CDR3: TGTGCCAGCAGACTCGGGGACAGGGGCTACACCTTC. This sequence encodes CASRLGDRGYTF.

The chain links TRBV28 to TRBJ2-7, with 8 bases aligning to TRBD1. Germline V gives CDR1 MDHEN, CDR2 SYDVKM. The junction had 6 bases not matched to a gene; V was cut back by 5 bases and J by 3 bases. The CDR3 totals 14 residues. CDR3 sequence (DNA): TGTGCCAGCAGTGCCCGGACAGGGAACTACGAGCAGTACTTC. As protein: CASSARTGNYEQYF.

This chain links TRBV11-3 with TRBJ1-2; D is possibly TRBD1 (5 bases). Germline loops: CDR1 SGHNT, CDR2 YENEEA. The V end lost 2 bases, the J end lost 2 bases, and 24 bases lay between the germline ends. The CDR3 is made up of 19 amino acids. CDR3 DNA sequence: TGTGCCAGCAGCTTATTACTTCGGCAGGGCTATTGTCAAAACTATGGCTACACCTTC. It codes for CASSLLLRQGYCQNYGYTF.

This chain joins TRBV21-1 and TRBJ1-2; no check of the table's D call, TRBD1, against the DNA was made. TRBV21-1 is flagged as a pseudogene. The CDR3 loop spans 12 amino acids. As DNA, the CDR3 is TGTGCCCCCCGGGACATTTTCTATGGCTACACCTTC. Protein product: CAPRDIFYGYTF.

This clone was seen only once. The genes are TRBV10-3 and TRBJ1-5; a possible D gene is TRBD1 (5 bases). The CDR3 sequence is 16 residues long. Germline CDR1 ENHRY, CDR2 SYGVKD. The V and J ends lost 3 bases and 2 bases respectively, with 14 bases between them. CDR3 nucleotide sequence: TGTGCCATCAGTGAAAGAGGGTGGGGGGGCAATCAGCCCCAGCATTTT. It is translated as CAISERGWGGNQPQHF.

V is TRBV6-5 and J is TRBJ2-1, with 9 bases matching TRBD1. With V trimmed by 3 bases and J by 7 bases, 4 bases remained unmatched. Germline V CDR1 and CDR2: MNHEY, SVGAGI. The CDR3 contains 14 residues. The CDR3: CASSYPGTGNEQFF. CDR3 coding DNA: TGTGCCAGCAGTTATCCCGGGACAGGGAATGAGCAGTTCTTC.

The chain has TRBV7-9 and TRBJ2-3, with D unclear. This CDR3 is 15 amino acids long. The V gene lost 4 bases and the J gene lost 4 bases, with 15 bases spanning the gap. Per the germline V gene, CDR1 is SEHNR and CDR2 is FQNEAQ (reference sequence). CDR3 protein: CASSSMRIRSDTQYF. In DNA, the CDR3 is TGTGCCAGCAGCTCGATGAGGATTAGGTCAGATACGCAGTATTTT.

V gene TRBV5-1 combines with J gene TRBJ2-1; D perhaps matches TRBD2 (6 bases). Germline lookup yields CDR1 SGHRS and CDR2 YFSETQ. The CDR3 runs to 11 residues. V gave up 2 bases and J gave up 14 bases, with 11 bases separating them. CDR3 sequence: CASSFSGTEFF. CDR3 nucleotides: TGCGCCAGCAGCTTTTCGGGGACTGAGTTCTTC.

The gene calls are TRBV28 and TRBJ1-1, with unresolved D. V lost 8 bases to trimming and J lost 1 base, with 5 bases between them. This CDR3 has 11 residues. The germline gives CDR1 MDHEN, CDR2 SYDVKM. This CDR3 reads CASRENTEAFF. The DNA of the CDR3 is TGTGCCAGCCGGGAGAACACTGAAGCTTTCTTT.

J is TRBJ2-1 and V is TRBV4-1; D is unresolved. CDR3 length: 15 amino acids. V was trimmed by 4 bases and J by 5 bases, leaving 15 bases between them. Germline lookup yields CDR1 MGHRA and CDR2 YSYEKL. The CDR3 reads CASSPAKLENNEQFF. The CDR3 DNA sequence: TGCGCCAGCAGCCCAGCAAAGCTAGAGAACAATGAGCAGTTCTTC.

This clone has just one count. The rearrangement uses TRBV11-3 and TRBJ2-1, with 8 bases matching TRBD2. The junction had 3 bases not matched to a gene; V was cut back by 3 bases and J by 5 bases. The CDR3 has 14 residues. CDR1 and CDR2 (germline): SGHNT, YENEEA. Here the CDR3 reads CASSFGGGHNEQFF. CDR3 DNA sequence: TGTGCCAGCAGCTTCGGGGGGGGGCACAATGAGCAGTTCTTC. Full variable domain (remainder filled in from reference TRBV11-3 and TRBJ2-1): EAGVVQSPRYKIIEKKQPVAFWCNPISGHNTLYWYLQNLGQGPELLIRYENEEAVDDSQLPKDRFSAERLKGVDSTLKIQPAELGDSAVYLCASSFGGGHNEQFFGPGTRLTVL.

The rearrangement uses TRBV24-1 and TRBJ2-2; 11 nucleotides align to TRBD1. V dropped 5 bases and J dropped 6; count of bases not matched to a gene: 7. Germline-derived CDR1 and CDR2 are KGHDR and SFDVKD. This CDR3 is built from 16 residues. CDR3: CATSARTGGAAGELFF. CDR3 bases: TGTGCCACCAGTGCTAGGACAGGGGGCGCGGCCGGGGAGCTGTTTTTT.

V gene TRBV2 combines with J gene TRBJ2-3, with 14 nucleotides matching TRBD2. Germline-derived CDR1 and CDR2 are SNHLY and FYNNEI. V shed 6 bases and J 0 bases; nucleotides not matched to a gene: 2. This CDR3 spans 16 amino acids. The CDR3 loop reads CASRRLAGGSTDTQYF. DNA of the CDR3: TGTGCCAGCAGGAGACTAGCGGGGGGGAGCACAGATACGCAGTATTTT. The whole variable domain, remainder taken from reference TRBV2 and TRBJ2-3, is EPEVTQTPSHQVTQMGQEVILRCVPISNHLYFYWYRQILGQKVEFLVSFYNNEISEKSEIFDDQFSVERPDGSNFTLKIRSTKLEDSAMYFCASRRLAGGSTDTQYFGPGTRLTVL.

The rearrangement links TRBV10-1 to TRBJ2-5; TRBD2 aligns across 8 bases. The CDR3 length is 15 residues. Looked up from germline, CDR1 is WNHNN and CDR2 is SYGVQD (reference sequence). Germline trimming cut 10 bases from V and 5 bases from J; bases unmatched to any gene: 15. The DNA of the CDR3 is TGCGCCATCGTCCCGGGACTAGAAGATTCGGAGACCCAGTACTTC. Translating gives CAIVPGLEDSETQYF.

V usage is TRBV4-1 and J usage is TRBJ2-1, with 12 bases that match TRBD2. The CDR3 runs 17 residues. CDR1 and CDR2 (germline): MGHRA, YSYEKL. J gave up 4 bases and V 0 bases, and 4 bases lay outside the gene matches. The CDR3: CASSQETSGGLYNEQFF. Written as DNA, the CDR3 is TGCGCCAGCAGCCAAGAGACTAGCGGGGGACTTTACAATGAGCAGTTCTTC.

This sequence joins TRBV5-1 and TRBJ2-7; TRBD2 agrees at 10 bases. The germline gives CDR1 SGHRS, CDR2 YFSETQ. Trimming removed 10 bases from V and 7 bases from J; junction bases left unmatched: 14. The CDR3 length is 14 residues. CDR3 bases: TGCGCCTCCGGGACTAGCGACGGCTCTCTGGAGCAGTACTTC. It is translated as CASGTSDGSLEQYF. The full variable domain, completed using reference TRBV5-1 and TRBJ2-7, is KAGVTQTPRYLIKTRGQQVTLSCSPISGHRSVSWYQQTPGQGLQFLFEYFSETQRNKGNFPGRFSGRQFSNSRSEMNVSTLELGDSALYLCASGTSDGSLEQYFGPGTRLTVT.

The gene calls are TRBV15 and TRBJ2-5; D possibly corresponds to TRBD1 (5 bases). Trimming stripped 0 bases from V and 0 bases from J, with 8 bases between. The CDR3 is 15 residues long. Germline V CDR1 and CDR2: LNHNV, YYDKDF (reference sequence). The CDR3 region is CATSRDDSYQETQYF. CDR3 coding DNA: TGTGCCACCAGCAGAGATGACAGTTACCAAGAGACCCAGTACTTC.

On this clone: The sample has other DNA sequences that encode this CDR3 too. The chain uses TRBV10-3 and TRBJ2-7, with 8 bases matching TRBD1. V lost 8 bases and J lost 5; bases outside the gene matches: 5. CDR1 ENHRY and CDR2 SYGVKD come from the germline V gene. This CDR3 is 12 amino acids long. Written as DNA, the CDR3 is TGTGCCATCCGTGGACAGGGCGACGAGCAGTACTTC. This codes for CAIRGQGDEQYF.

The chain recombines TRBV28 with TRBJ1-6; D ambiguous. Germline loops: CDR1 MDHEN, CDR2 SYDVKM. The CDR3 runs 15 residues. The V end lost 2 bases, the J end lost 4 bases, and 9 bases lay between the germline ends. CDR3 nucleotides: TGTGCCAGCAGTTTAGGAGGACGGTATAATTCACCCCTCCACTTT. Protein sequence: CASSLGGRYNSPLHF.